A selection of T cell receptor beta chains follows, all from one sample in a study of shared clonotypes between healthy human individuals. The protocol was immunoSEQ multiplex PCR, while the TCRdb copy is restricted to in-frame clones and leaves out a portion. The sample lists about 1 million clones, roughly 80% seen once, with 1.4% in the top ten. Sequenced input: memory CD4+ T cells sorted from blood. The receptors were gathered from a man younger than 35 in good health. Each CDR3 is given with its conserved first and last residue.

v_gene	j_gene	CDR3aa
TRBV2	TRBJ1-5	CASSGVGGSSNQPQHF
TRBV6-5	TRBJ2-1	CASSFGRGSYNEQFF
TRBV5-4	TRBJ2-1	CASSLMLAGTWGNEQFF
TRBV30	TRBJ2-5	CAWSVRGGETQYF
TRBV5-1	TRBJ2-7	CASSLGTIDYEQYF
TRBV2	TRBJ2-7	CASSMKQGFHEQYF
TRBV6-5	TRBJ2-7	CASSYQGYSYEQYF
TRBV29-1	TRBJ2-7	CSVRQGQGSYEQYF
TRBV6-5	TRBJ2-7	CASSYSKLAGPYEQYF
TRBV7-2	TRBJ2-5	CASSPGQRGLIQETQYF
TRBV2	TRBJ1-1	CASSGMDSRRGTEAFF
TRBV5-1	TRBJ1-4	CASSLGDRGGHEKLFF
TRBV7-8	TRBJ1-4	CASSLGGQGNEKLFF
TRBV5-4	TRBJ2-7	CASSFAREENEQYF
TRBV7-9	TRBJ1-6	CASSFAGNSPLHF
TRBV7-2	TRBJ2-3	CASSSSWGRPDTQYF
TRBV30	TRBJ2-1	CAWRTSGSFTEQFF
TRBV5-6	TRBJ2-1	CASSLFDRYNEQFF
TRBV28	TRBJ1-2	CATKRGNYGYTF
TRBV7-7	TRBJ2-6	CASSISGANVLTF
TRBV5-1	TRBJ1-3	CASSPSSLRDSGNTIYF
TRBV5-6	TRBJ2-7	CASSLPGVATYEQYF
TRBV2	TRBJ1-3	CASIYQGGDTIYF
TRBV7-3	TRBJ2-6	CASTRPGANVLTF
TRBV5-6	TRBJ2-1	CASSSATSGSYNEQFF
TRBV4-1	TRBJ1-6	CASSQEGEVTYNSPLHF
TRBV7-9	TRBJ1-1	CASGGALGTEAFF
TRBV4-1	TRBJ1-4	CASSQSTPNEKLFF
TRBV5-1	TRBJ2-1	CASSLESGGGRSYNEQFF
TRBV7-8	TRBJ2-1	CASIRSGPNNEQFF
TRBV18	TRBJ2-7	CASSSGRSSYEQYF
TRBV14	TRBJ1-4	CASSQGLGTINEKLFF
TRBV6-4	TRBJ2-3	CASSPSTRGQGTDTQYF
TRBV5-1	TRBJ2-7	CASSSGGGGYEQYF
TRBV5-6	TRBJ2-1	CASSLIYSGRAIYNEQFF
TRBV6-6	TRBJ2-2	CASNHPTNTGELFF
TRBV11-2	TRBJ2-1	CASSQPGLAGAIEQFF
TRBV25-1	TRBJ1-2	CATAGQPNYGYTF
TRBV6-5	TRBJ1-1	CASSRQGREAFF
TRBV2	TRBJ2-7	CASSRDRGGSYEQYF
TRBV2	TRBJ2-3	CASSEILAGGTDTQYF
TRBV7-9	TRBJ1-3	CASSLTGTGIRNTIYF
TRBV28	TRBJ2-3	CASSSYKRGTDTQYF
TRBV2	TRBJ1-1	CASSERGGGEAFF
TRBV14	TRBJ1-6	CASSQDSNGRPIHF
TRBV5-1	TRBJ2-2	CASSRGNTGELFF
TRBV28	TRBJ1-5	CASRPTGGGNQPQHF
TRBV5-4	TRBJ1-2	CASSLEPQGGYTF
TRBV6-5	TRBJ1-1	CASSYSRIRTEAFF
TRBV7-2	TRBJ2-2	CASSQTFGTGELFF
TRBV18	TRBJ1-5	CASSPKNSYQPQHF